One and the same sample provided the 27 T cell receptor beta chains below, sequenced in a study of T cells in Graves' hyperthyroidism and ophthalmopathy. The investigators amplified TCR beta CDR3 regions from RNA transcripts. Using the HTBI primer set, a first-round RT-PCR was run on the TCR CDR3. Using its own MiXCR run on the multiplex PCR reads, TCRdb lists one record per CDR3 protein. Of 500,000 to 650,000 distinct CDR3 sequences in the sample, about 15% were seen once. The specimen sequenced was blood. The receptor source for this set is a woman aged 50 to 60 with Graves' ophthalmopathy.

This clonotype was detected a few times. The rearrangement joins TRBV6-1 to TRBJ1-4; D is unresolved. Trimming removed 5 bases from V and 8 bases from J, with 12 bases in between. The CDR3 covers 13 residues. Germline V lookup: CDR1 MNHNS, CDR2 SASEGT. CDR3 region: CASSYGVGEKLFF. The CDR3, as DNA: TGTGCCAGCAGTTATGGTGTTGGGGAAAAACTGTTTTTT.

At least ten counts were recorded for this clonotype. CDR3 DNA sequence: TGTGCCAGCAGCAAACGGGACAGGGGGAAAGAGACCCAGTACTTC. This sequence encodes CASSKRDRGKETQYF. The chain joins TRBV7-2 to TRBJ2-5, with 11 bases lining up with TRBD1. The CDR3 is 15 amino acids. The germline gives CDR1 SGHTA, CDR2 FQGNSA. V dropped 5 bases and J dropped 3; count of bases not matched to a gene: 5.

This clonotype was seen a handful of times. V gene TRBV27 combines with J gene TRBJ1-1; D unclear. CDR3 size: 15 residues. Trimming cost V 4 bases and J 10 bases, with 22 bases left between them. The V gene's germline CDR1 is MNHEY and CDR2 SMNVEV (reference sequence). CDR3 in DNA: TGTGCCAGCAGTTCCCCTCGGTTCTTGAAGGTGTTAGCTTTCTTT. The encoded protein is CASSSPRFLKVLAFF.

The V gene is TRBV5-8, the J gene TRBJ1-3; D is unresolved. V was cut by 4 bases and J by 4 bases, with 12 bases left in between. This CDR3 has 14 amino acids. The germline gives CDR1 SGHTS, CDR2 YDEGEE. The CDR3 nucleotides read TGTGCCAGCAGCCCCAGGTTGAAAGGAAACACCATATATTTT. Encoded protein: CASSPRLKGNTIYF.

This clonotype was observed at least ten times. The chain employs TRBV30 and TRBJ2-1; 10 bases fit TRBD2. The CDR3 contains 13 residues. The germline V gene encodes CDR1 GTSNPN and CDR2 SVGIG (reference sequence). The ends lost 8 bases at V and 3 bases at J; junction bases unmatched: 4. The CDR3 bases are TGTGCCCAGCGGGAGGGCCTCTACAATGAGCAGTTCTTC. Translated: CAQREGLYNEQFF.

This clonotype was picked up many times. This rearrangement joins TRBV4-3 to TRBJ2-5; 7 nucleotides line up with TRBD1. The CDR3 runs to 17 residues. Germline CDR1 and CDR2: LGHNA and YSLEER. V dropped 3 bases and J dropped 2; count of bases not matched to a gene: 12. CDR3 in amino acids: CASSQGSGTVGQETQYF. The CDR3 DNA sequence: TGCGCCAGCAGCCAGGGCTCCGGGACAGTGGGGCAAGAGACCCAGTACTTC.

This clonotype has at least ten counts. The CDR3 DNA reads as TGTGCCAGCAGGCAACAGGGGGGCGAGCAGTACTTC. Protein sequence: CASRQQGGEQYF. The genes are TRBV2 and TRBJ2-7; TRBD1 matches at 8 bases. The trim removed 6 bases at V and 6 bases at J, leaving 4 bases unmatched. This CDR3 region has 12 residues. Germline CDR1 is SNHLY and CDR2 is FYNNEI.

The sample holds many counts of this clonotype. CDR3 amino acids: CASTPRSGGNYGYTF. The CDR3 DNA is TGTGCCAGCACCCCCCGTTCGGGCGGAAACTATGGCTACACCTTC. The chain combines TRBV7-8 with TRBJ1-2; no reliable D call. The CDR3 extends over 15 amino acids. V dropped 7 bases and J dropped 2 bases, with 17 bases sitting between them. Germline CDR1 and CDR2: SGHVS and FQNEAQ.

Ten or more counts support this clonotype. The rearrangement uses TRBV2 and TRBJ2-2, with 7 bases matching TRBD2. Germline V gives CDR1 SNHLY, CDR2 FYNNEI. This CDR3 has 14 residues. The V gene end was trimmed by 10 bases and the J gene end by 4 bases; junction bases not matched to a gene: 9. The CDR3 bases are TGTGCCATCCCGGGGAGGGGAGGCACCGGGGAGCTGTTTTTT. Residues: CAIPGRGGTGELFF.

At least ten counts were recorded for this clonotype. The V and J genes are TRBV3-1 and TRBJ1-5; no definite D call. Germline lookup yields CDR1 LGHDT and CDR2 YNNKEL (reference sequence). With 1 base removed from V and 2 bases from J, the gap between germline ends came to 9 bases. There are 15 residues in the CDR3. CDR3 bases: TGTGCCAGCAGCCAAGGGTGGGATCGCAATCAGCCCCAGCATTTT. It codes for CASSQGWDRNQPQHF.

The V gene is TRBV6-2 or TRBV6-3, the J gene TRBJ1-2; D possibly corresponds to TRBD1 (5 bases). This CDR3 is built from 13 residues. Germline CDR1 is MNHEY and CDR2 is SVGEGT. V lost 8 bases and J lost 1, with 11 bases in between. CDR3: CASWDGYNYGYTF. The DNA for the CDR3 is TGTGCCAGCTGGGACGGTTATAACTATGGCTACACCTTC.

V usage is TRBV9 and J usage is TRBJ2-2, with 7 bases aligning to TRBD2. In germline, CDR1 is SGDLS, CDR2 YYNGEE. J was trimmed by 4 bases and V by 0 bases; bases with no gene match: 3. The CDR3 is made up of 15 amino acids. The CDR3 region has the DNA TGTGCCAGCAGCGTAGGCGGGAGCTTCACCGGGGAGCTGTTTTTT. This encodes CASSVGGSFTGELFF.

This clonotype has a count of ten or more. V usage is TRBV2 and J usage is TRBJ1-2, with a weak D call TRBD1 (6 bases). The germline V gene encodes CDR1 SNHLY and CDR2 FYNNEI. The CDR3 has 15 residues. V was pared by 6 bases and J by 4 bases, with 18 bases between. CDR3: CASRVTGGEFYGYTF. The CDR3 bases are TGTGCCAGCAGAGTGACAGGAGGGGAATTCTATGGCTACACCTTC.

J is TRBJ1-1 and V is TRBV24-1; 8 bases fit TRBD1. Per the germline V gene, CDR1 is KGHDR and CDR2 is SFDVKD. The CDR3 is made up of 15 amino acids. V lost 4 bases to trimming and J lost 2 bases; unmatched junction nucleotides: 5. The CDR3 protein is CATSDPGTGNTEAFF. The DNA of the CDR3 is TGTGCCACCAGTGACCCAGGGACAGGCAACACTGAAGCTTTCTTT.

The sample holds many counts of this clonotype. The CDR3 loop reads CSASHLAGPYEQYF. CDR3 DNA sequence: TGCAGTGCTAGTCATTTAGCGGGGCCCTACGAGCAGTACTTC. The V gene is TRBV20-1, the J gene TRBJ2-7; 8 bases agree with TRBD2. V lost 3 bases, J lost 2 bases, and 6 bases stayed unmatched. The CDR3 totals 14 residues. CDR1 is DFQATT, CDR2 SNEGSKA, per germline (reference sequence).

V is TRBV28 and J is TRBJ1-2; maybe TRBD1 (5 bases). V was trimmed by 4 bases and J by 4 bases, leaving 13 bases between them. CDR1 and CDR2 from the germline V gene are MDHEN and SYDVKM. CDR3 size: 14 residues. CDR3 in DNA: TGTGCCAGCAGTTCCAGGGCCCTTGCCTATGGCTACACCTTC. Its protein product is CASSSRALAYGYTF.

The chain joins TRBV20-1 to TRBJ2-7, with D hard to call. Per germline, CDR1 DFQATT and CDR2 SNEGSKA (reference sequence). The CDR3 covers 15 residues. Trimming removed 6 bases at V and 3 bases at J, with 21 bases between. CDR3 in amino acids: CSASRPPASHYEQYF. The DNA of the CDR3 is TGCAGTGCCAGCAGGCCCCCCGCGAGCCACTACGAGCAGTACTTC.

This clonotype was found many times. J is TRBJ1-5 and V is TRBV3-1; tentative D call: TRBD1 (6 bases). The V gene's germline CDR1 is LGHDT and CDR2 YNNKEL (reference sequence). CDR3 length equals 16 residues. The germline V and J ends were trimmed by 0 bases and 4 bases, with 13 bases remaining between them. The chain's CDR3 is CASSQDPRGPNQPQHF. CDR3 nucleotide sequence: TGTGCCAGCAGCCAAGATCCCAGGGGCCCTAATCAGCCCCAGCATTTT.

The chain carries TRBV11-2 and TRBJ2-1; 11 nucleotides match TRBD2. The CDR3 length is 20 residues. Germline CDR1 SGHAT, CDR2 FQNNGV. Unmatched junction bases numbered 21, after V lost 8 bases and J lost 3 bases. This chain's CDR3 is CASPPRFIAGGPSRYNEQFF. The CDR3 DNA follows: TGTGCCAGCCCACCCCGGTTTATAGCGGGAGGGCCGAGTCGCTACAATGAGCAGTTCTTC.

This clonotype came up many times. The V gene is TRBV27, the J gene TRBJ1-1; TRBD1 matches 10 bases. V shed 5 bases and J 5 bases; nucleotides not matched to a gene: 8. The CDR3 loop spans 15 amino acids. The germline gives CDR1 MNHEY, CDR2 SMNVEV (reference sequence). The CDR3 is CASSPYVGQGTEAFF. The CDR3, as DNA: TGTGCCAGCAGTCCCTATGTGGGACAGGGGACTGAAGCTTTCTTT.

Many counts were recorded for this clonotype. This chain links TRBV27 with TRBJ2-1, with D possibly matching TRBD2 (6 bases). CDR3 size: 16 residues. CDR1 is MNHEY, CDR2 SMNVEV, per germline (reference sequence). Trimming pared 3 bases from V and 4 bases from J, leaving 16 bases between. The DNA of the CDR3 is TGTGCCAGCAGTTTTCGTTCGGGGGTACAGTACAATGAGCAGTTCTTC. This gives the protein CASSFRSGVQYNEQFF.

This clonotype was counted a few times. The gene calls are TRBV14 and TRBJ2-1, with a tentative D call TRBD1 (6 bases). V dropped 3 bases and J dropped 3 bases, with 12 bases sitting between them. CDR1 is SGHDN, CDR2 FVKESK, per germline. The CDR3 spans 15 residues. The CDR3 sequence: CASSHGTPNYNEQFF. The CDR3 DNA reads as TGTGCCAGCAGCCACGGGACACCGAACTACAATGAGCAGTTCTTC.

As concerns this clonotype: Since no conserved phenylalanine or tryptophan closes the CDR3, a read error is the likely cause. The chain joins TRBV28 to TRBJ1-1; tentatively, D is TRBD1 (6 bases). V was clipped by 3 bases and J by 1 base, with 12 bases between them. The CDR3 length is 15 residues. Germline lookup yields CDR1 MDHEN and CDR2 SYDVKM. CDR3: CASSFRGGWNTEAFL. CDR3 bases: TGTGCCAGCAGTTTCCGAGGGGGTTGGAACACTGAAGCTTTCCTT.

This clonotype appeared many times. This chain uses TRBV3-1 with TRBJ1-5; TRBD1 might be the D (5 bases). Per germline, CDR1 LGHDT and CDR2 YNNKEL (reference sequence). The V and J ends lost 6 bases and 4 bases respectively, with 16 bases between them. CDR3 length equals 15 residues. The CDR3 region has the DNA TGTGCCAGCAGGACCAGGGTTCTCAAGAATCAGCCCCAGCATTTT. This translates into CASRTRVLKNQPQHF.

A few counts support this clonotype. V is TRBV6-1 and J is TRBJ2-7; weak D call: TRBD1 (6 bases). V was cut by 6 bases and J by 4 bases, with 19 bases left in between. This CDR3 is built from 15 residues. Germline-derived CDR1 and CDR2 are MNHNS and SASEGT. CDR3 in amino acids: CASSGSGTRNYEQYF. The CDR3 bases are TGTGCCAGCAGCGGTTCCGGGACACGGAATTACGAGCAGTACTTC.

This clonotype has ten or more counts. The chain is built from TRBV12-3 or TRBV12-4 and TRBJ2-1; TRBD2 matches at 9 bases. The CDR3 runs 17 residues. The V and J ends lost 1 base and 5 bases, in that order; junction bases with no gene match: 9. CDR3 amino acids: CASSLEIGGLAHNEQFF. The CDR3 DNA reads as TGTGCCAGCAGTTTAGAAATCGGGGGACTAGCCCACAATGAGCAGTTCTTC.

There are many counts of this clonotype. V usage is TRBV11-3 and J usage is TRBJ2-7; weak D call: TRBD1 (5 bases). Trimming pared 8 bases from V and 5 bases from J, leaving 13 bases between. Germline CDR1 SGHNT, CDR2 YENEEA. The CDR3 sequence is 12 residues long. The CDR3, as DNA: TGTGCCAGCCGCAGGGCTTCCAACGAGCAGTACTTC. It codes for CASRRASNEQYF. The whole variable domain, filled in from reference TRBV11-3 and TRBJ2-7, reads EAGVVQSPRYKIIEKKQPVAFWCNPISGHNTLYWYLQNLGQGPELLIRYENEEAVDDSQLPKDRFSAERLKGVDSTLKIQPAELGDSAVYLCASRRASNEQYFGPGTRLTVT.